This is a list of T cell receptor beta chains from one sample in a study of low-dose radiotherapy and immunotherapy resistance in tumors. TCRdb re-derived calls from the reads in MiXCR, one entry per CDR3 protein. The data show tens of thousands of distinct CDR3 sequences, 15% to 20% seen once. Material: PBMCs, obtained before treatment. These TCRs come from a male donor with prostate cancer. Each CDR3 is given with its conserved first and last residue. D genes are given only for firm matches. Size tells how often a clone was seen (once, few, many) or the class of an expanded clone, and some rows leave it out.

.	many	TRBJ2-5	TRBV3-1	TGTGCCAGCAGCTCCACGAGGACCCAGTACTTC	CASSSTRTQYF
.	many	TRBJ2-3	TRBV20-1	TGCAGTGCTGGTGGTCTCGGCGATACGCAGTATTTT	CSAGGLGDTQYF
.	.	TRBJ2-3	TRBV5-1	TGCGCCAGCAGCTCCAGGGATCCTACCACAGATACGCAGTATTTT	CASSSRDPTTDTQYF
.	many	TRBJ1-2	TRBV5-1	TGCGCCAGCAGCTTGACAGGGAGCTATGGCTACACCTTC	CASSLTGSYGYTF
.	many	TRBJ2-4	TRBV6-5	TGTGCCAGCAGTTCTGGGCCCTTAGCCAAAAACATTCAGTACTTC	CASSSGPLAKNIQYF
.	.	TRBJ1-5	TRBV5-1	TGCGCCAGCAGCTTGGATGGGGGAAATCAGCCCCAGCATTTT	CASSLDGGNQPQHF
TRBD1	.	TRBJ1-6	TRBV12-3/TRBV12-4	TGTGCCAGCAATATGGGACAGACGGGTTCACCCCTCCACTTT	CASNMGQTGSPLHF
.	many	TRBJ2-7	TRBV10-3	TGTGCCACGAAAGACGACGAAACCTACGAGCAGTACTTC	CATKDDETYEQYF
TRBD1	.	TRBJ1-6	TRBV20-1	TGCAGTGCTAGATCCGGACAGGCGAGCTCCTATAATTCACCCCTCCACTTT	CSARSGQASSYNSPLHF
.	many	TRBJ2-7	TRBV14	TGTGCCAGCAGCCAATACAGGGATGAGCAGTACTTC	CASSQYRDEQYF
.	many	TRBJ2-5	TRBV6-2/TRBV6-3	TGTGCCAGCAGTCAACCAGGTGGGGAGACCCAGTACTTC	CASSQPGGETQYF